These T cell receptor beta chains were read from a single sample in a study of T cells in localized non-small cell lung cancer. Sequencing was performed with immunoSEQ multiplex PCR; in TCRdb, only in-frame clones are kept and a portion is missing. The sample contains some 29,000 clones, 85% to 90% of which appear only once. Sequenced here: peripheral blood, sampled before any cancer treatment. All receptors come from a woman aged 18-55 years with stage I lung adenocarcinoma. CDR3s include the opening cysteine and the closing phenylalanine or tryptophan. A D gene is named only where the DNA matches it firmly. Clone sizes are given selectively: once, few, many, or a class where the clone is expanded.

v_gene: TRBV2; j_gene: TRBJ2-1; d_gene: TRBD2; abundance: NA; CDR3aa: CASSEGTSRNEQFF; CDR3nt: TGTGCCAGCAGTGAGGGGACTAGCCGGAATGAGCAGTTCTTC
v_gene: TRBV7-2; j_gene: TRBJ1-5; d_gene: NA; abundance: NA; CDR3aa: CASSLRDSNQPQHF; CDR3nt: TGTGCCAGCAGCTTGAGAGATAGCAATCAGCCCCAGCATTTT
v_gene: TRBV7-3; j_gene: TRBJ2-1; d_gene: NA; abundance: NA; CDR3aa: CASSASQGIKFF; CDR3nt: TGTGCCAGCAGCGCGTCACAGGGTATCAAGTTCTTC
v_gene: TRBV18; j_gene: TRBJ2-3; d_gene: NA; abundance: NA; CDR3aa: CASSGQAEDTQYF; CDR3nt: TGTGCCAGCTCAGGGCAGGCTGAAGATACGCAGTATTTT
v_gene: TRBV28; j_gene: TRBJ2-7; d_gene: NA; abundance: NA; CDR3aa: CASSRQGGSYEQYF; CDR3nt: TGTGCCAGCAGCCGACAGGGAGGGTCCTACGAGCAGTACTTC
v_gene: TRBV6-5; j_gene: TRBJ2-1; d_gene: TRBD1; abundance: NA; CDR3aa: CASSRQGARYNEQFF; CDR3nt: TGTGCCAGCAGTCGACAGGGGGCGCGTTACAATGAGCAGTTCTTC
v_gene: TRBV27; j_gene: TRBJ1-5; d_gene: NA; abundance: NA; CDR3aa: CASSLRQSQPQHF; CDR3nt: TGTGCCAGCAGTTTAAGGCAGAGTCAGCCCCAGCATTTT
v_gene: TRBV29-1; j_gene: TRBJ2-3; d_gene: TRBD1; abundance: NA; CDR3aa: CSVGRDRGTDTQYF; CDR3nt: TGCAGCGTGGGACGGGACAGGGGCACAGATACGCAGTATTTT
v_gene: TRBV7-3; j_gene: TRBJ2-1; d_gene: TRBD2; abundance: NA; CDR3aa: CASAPGTSGYNEQFF; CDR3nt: TGTGCCAGCGCACCGGGGACTAGCGGATACAATGAGCAGTTCTTC
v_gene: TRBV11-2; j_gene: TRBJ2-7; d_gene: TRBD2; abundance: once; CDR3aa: CASSLGGLVTEQYF; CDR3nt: TGTGCCAGCAGCTTAGGGGGACTAGTAACCGAGCAGTACTTC
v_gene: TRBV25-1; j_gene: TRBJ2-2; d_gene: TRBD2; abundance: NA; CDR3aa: CASSVAGGSGELFF; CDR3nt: TGTGCCAGCAGTGTAGCGGGAGGGTCGGGGGAGCTGTTTTTT
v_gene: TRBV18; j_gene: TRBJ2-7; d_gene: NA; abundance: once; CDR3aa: CASSPAGYDEQYF; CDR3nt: TGTGCCAGCTCACCAGCGGGGTACGACGAGCAGTACTTC
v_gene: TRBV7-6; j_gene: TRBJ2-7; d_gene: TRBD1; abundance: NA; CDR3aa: CASSLSGGSYYEQYF; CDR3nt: TGTGCCAGCAGCTTATCAGGGGGATCCTACTACGAGCAGTACTTC
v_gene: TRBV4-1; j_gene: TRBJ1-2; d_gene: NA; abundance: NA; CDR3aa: CASSQDPGANYGYTF; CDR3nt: TGCGCCAGCAGCCAAGATCCCGGGGCAAACTATGGCTACACCTTC
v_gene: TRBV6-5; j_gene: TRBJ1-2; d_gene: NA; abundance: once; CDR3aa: CASSSRVPMAGYAF; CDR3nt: TGTGCCAGCAGTTCCAGGGTCCCCATGGCGGGCTACGCCTTC
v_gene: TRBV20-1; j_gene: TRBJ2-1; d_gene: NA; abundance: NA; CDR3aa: CSALTHNEQFF; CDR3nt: TGCAGTGCTCTGACACACAATGAGCAGTTCTTC
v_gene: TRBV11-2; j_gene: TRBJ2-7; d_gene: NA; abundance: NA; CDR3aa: CASSPGYYEQYF; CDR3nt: TGTGCCAGCAGCCCAGGGTACTACGAGCAGTACTTC
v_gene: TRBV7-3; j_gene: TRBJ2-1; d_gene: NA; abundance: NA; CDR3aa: CASSQGGSGYNEQFF; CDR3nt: TGTGCCAGCAGCCAAGGCGGTAGCGGCTACAATGAGCAGTTCTTC
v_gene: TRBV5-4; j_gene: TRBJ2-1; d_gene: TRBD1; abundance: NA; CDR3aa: CASSLQLTGDEQFF; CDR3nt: TGTGCCAGCAGCTTACAACTGACAGGGGATGAGCAGTTCTTC
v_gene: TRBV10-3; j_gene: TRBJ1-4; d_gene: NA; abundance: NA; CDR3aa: CAISAGGTNEKLFF; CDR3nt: TGTGCCATCAGTGCCGGAGGAACTAATGAAAAACTGTTTTTT
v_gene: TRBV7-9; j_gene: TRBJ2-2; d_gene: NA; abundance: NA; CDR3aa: CASSLVGPTGELFF; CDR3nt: TGTGCCAGCAGCTTAGTCGGGCCCACCGGGGAGCTGTTTTTT
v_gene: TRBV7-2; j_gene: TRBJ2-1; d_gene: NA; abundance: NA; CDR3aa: CASQGWSYNEQFF; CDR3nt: TGTGCCAGCCAGGGGTGGAGCTACAATGAGCAGTTCTTC
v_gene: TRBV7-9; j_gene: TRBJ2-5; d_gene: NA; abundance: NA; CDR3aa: CASSLRDGQETQYF; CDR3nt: TGTGCCAGCAGCTTAAGGGACGGCCAAGAGACCCAGTACTTC
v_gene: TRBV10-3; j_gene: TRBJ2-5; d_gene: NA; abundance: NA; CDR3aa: CAISESGRQETQYF; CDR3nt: TGTGCCATCAGTGAGTCGGGCCGGCAGGAGACCCAGTACTTC
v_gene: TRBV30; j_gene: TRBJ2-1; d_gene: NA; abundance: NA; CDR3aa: CAWTGVGWGYNEQFF; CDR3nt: TGTGCCTGGACAGGGGTAGGATGGGGTTACAATGAGCAGTTCTTC